This T cell receptor (beta chain) came from a study of T-cell reconstitution after alpha-beta-depleted transplantation in children. Study findings and constraints: Diversity and T-cell counts at one year after transplant derived mostly from new T cells. Some patients showed high day-60 TCRbeta diversity, which derived from surviving recipient T cells and thymic progenitors. As was reported, about two months after transplant, alpha-beta T cells came from several hundred expanded graft clones.

During its preparation, the TCRbeta library received unique molecular identifiers. TCRdb recomputed calls from the PCR reads with MiXCR, one row per CDR3 protein. The table lists fewer than 700,000 distinct CDR3 sequences, 10% to 15% of them singletons. This CDR3 has 18 residues. J gave up 4 bases and V 4 bases, and 17 bases lay outside the gene matches. The germline gives CDR1 MDHEN, CDR2 SYDVKM. Only a few counts were recorded for this clonotype. No antigen is known for it. This sequence was found in a male patient between 10 and 17 years old who had a stem cell transplant for acute myeloid leukemia, so the T cells may come from the graft donor. J is TRBJ2-7 and V is TRBV28; 9 positions agree with TRBD2. The sample consisted of PBMCs, mostly from graft donor cells, taken 360 days after TCRalphabeta/CD19-depleted stem cell transplant. CDR3 sequence reads: CASSWGSPQTSGPYEQYF. The CDR3 DNA reads TGTGCCAGCAGTTGGGGCTCTCCCCAGACTAGCGGACCGTACGAGCAGTACTTC.